This T cell receptor (beta chain) originates from a study of tumor and adjacent non-tumor tissue in lung cancer. The template was RNA from unsorted bulk tissue. More than 3 cm separated this lung sample from the edge of the tumor. CDR1 DFQATT and CDR2 SNEGSKA come from the germline V gene (reference sequence). With V trimmed by 6 bases and J by 1 base, 12 bases remained unmatched. The CDR3 runs 16 residues. To note about this clonotype: Its matching antigen is unknown.

Study findings and constraints: Tumor tissue had significantly higher TCR diversity than normal lung.

The library came from three nested PCR rounds adapted from ARM-PCR protocols. One entry per CDR3 protein, called by TCRdb with MiXCR from the multiplex PCR reads. The top ten hold roughly half of the sample, which has roughly 75,000 distinct CDR3 sequences, approximately 80% seen once. The sequencing input was distant non-tumor lung tissue. The clonotype originates from a man aged 60 to 75 with non-small cell lung cancer. This chain connects TRBV20-1 to TRBJ2-3; 8 nucleotides agree with TRBD2. The CDR3 sequence: CSAGRTTSGRTDTQYF. The CDR3 nucleotides read TGCAGTGCCGGGCGTACAACTAGCGGTCGCACAGATACGCAGTATTTT.